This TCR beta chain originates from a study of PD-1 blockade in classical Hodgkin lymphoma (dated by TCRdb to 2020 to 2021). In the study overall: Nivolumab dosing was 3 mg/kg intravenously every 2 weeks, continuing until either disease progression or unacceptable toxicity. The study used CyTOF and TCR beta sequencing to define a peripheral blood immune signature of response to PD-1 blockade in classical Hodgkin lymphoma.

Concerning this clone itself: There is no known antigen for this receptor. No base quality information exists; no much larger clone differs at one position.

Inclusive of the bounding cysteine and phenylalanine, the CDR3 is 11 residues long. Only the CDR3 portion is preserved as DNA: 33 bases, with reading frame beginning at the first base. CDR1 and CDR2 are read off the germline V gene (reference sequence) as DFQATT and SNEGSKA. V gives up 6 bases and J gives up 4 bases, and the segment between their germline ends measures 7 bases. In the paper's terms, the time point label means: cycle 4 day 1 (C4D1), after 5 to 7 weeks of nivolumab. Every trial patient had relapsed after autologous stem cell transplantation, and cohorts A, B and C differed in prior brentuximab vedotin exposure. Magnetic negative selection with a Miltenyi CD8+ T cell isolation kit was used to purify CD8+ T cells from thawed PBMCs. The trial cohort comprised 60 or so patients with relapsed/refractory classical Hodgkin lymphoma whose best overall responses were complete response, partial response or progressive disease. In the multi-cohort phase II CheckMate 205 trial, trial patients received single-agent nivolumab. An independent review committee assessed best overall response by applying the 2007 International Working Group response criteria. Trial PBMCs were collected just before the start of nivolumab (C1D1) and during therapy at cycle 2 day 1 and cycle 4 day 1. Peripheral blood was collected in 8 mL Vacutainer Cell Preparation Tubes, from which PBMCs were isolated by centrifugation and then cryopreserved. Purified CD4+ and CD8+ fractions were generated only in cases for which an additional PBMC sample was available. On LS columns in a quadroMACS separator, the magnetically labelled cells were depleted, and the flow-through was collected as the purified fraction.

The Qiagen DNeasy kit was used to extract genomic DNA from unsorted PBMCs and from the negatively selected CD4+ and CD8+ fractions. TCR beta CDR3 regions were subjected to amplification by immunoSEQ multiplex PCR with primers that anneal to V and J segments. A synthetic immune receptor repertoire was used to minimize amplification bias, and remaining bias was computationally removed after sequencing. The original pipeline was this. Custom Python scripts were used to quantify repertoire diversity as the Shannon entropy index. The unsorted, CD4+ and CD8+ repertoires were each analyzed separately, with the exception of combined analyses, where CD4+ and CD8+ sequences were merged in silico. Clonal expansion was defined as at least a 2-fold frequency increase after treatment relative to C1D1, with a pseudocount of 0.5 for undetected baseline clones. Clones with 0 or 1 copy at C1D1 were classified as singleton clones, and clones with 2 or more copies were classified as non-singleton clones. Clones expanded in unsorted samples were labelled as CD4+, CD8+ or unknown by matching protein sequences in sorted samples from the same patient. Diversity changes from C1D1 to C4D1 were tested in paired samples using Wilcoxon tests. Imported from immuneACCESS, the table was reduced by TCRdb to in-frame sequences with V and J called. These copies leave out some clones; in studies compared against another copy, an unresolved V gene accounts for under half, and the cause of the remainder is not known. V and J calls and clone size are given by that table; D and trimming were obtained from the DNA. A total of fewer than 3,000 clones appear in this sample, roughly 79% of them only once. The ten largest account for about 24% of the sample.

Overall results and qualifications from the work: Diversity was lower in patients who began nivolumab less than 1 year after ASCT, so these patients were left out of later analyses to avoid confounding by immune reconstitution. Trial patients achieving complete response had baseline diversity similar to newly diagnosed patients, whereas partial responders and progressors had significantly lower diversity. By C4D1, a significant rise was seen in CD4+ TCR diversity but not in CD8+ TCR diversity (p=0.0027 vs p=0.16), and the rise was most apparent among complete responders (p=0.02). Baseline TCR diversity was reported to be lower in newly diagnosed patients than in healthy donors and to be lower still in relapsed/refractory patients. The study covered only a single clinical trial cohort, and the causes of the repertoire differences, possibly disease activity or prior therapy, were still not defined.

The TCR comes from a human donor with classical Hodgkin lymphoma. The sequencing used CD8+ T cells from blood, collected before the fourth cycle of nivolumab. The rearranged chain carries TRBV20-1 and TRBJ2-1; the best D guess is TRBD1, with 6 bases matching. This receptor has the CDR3 CSATGYNEQFF. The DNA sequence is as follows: TGCAGTGCCACAGGGTACAATGAGCAGTTCTTC.